This T cell receptor (beta chain) was identified in a study of T cell responses to AZD1222 COVID-19 vaccine. General observations from the study: Females made up more of the donors, who were largely white British, and clonal diversity may have come out too low.

Germline V gene lookup returns CDR1 SGHNT and CDR2 YYREEE (reference sequence). V gave up 0 bases and J gave up 1 base; unmatched junction bases: 3. The CDR3 loop spans 18 amino acids. This clone was observed once. Its antigen is unknown. TCRdb's table, derived via immunoSEQ multiplex PCR, lists solely in-frame clones and lacks some. The sample consists of about 150,000 clones, 90% of them appearing once. It was second doses at about 4 or about 12 weeks that were pooled. The rearrangement joins TRBV5-4 to TRBJ2-6; 11 positions agree with TRBD1. The TCR sequence derives from an adult who received the AZD1222 COVID-19 vaccine. The sample consisted of peripheral blood, taken 28 days after the second AZD1222 dose. CDR3 coding DNA: TGTGCCAGCAGCTTGGGGACAGGGGGCAGTTCTGGGGCCAACGTCCTGACTTTC. Its protein product is CASSLGTGGSSGANVLTF.